A selection of T cell receptor beta chains follows, all from one sample in a study of blood T cells in healthy people across ages. TCRdb passed the 5' RACE reads through MiXCR, listing each CDR3 protein once. The sample lists 650,000 to 700,000 distinct CDR3 sequences, 32% occurring once. What was sequenced was blood. The origin of the receptors is an elderly woman in good health. Both conserved end residues are part of each CDR3. The order of the fields is V gene, CDR3 protein.

TRBV9 CASSQFTSGSPLHF
TRBV19 CASSSMSASTDLMFSTDTQYF
TRBV14 CASRYGLADYNEQFF
TRBV5-1 CASSGGGLTYNEQFF
TRBV6-2/TRBV6-3 CASSPGSDTQYF
TRBV7-3 CASSTMGGGPDTQYF
TRBV20-1 CSAARIGAADTQYF
TRBV6-1 CASRPGQALSYGYTF
TRBV11-2 CTSSLTFGRGGMNTEAFF
TRBV7-9 CASSSRGLRNQPQHF
TRBV12-3/TRBV12-4 CASSDRGRDGYTF
TRBV4-3 CASSQATHQYF
TRBV30 CAWRPGYEQYF
TRBV7-2 CASSSRLVTDTQYF
TRBV6-5 CASSFPRGTLNTGELFF
TRBV5-1 CASSLERDNSPLHF
TRBV20-1 CSAISAGGPGEQYF
TRBV7-8 CASSSSGGEWTDTQYF
TRBV7-8 CASSLGRAGEKLFF
TRBV28 CASSYAGSGANVLTF
TRBV5-1 CASSLGGQVNTEAFF
TRBV7-4 CASSSFRRRCYEQYF
TRBV5-1 CASSSSGTSGGSSYNEQFF
TRBV6-2/TRBV6-3 CASSYVTDSNQPQHF
TRBV5-1 CASSLIGTSTDTQYF
TRBV5-1 CASSEGLAGGPGCNEQFF
TRBV4-1 CASSQDSEENVDEQYF
TRBV7-2 CASSSPSSPNEQYF
TRBV18 CASSPRESGEQYF
TRBV7-8 CASSTQQGRYGYTF
TRBV30 CAWSLGRVYGYTF
TRBV5-1 CASTVLAGVNNEQFF
TRBV5-1 CASSLERTGELFF
TRBV5-1 CASSLVGGNTGELFF
TRBV3-1 CASSQEGLADTQYF
TRBV20-1 CSARVIGFATNEKLFF
TRBV6-6 CASSSPLQPGNHGYTF